This T cell receptor (beta chain) derives from a study of early T cells in non-severe SARS-CoV-2 infection. Findings of the study overall: Comparison of clonotypes with VDJdb favored anti-spike CD8 responses while missing private and CD4 specificities.

Regarding this clonotype: Its antigen is as yet unknown.

Individual cDNA molecules each received unique molecular identifiers attached to them. TCRdb redid the calling of the 5' RACE reads with MiXCR, one entry per CDR3 protein. The sample shows tens of thousands of distinct CDR3 sequences, around 15% of them seen only once. The TCR originated in an adult who was a healthcare worker with PCR-confirmed SARS-CoV-2 infection or an uninfected control (not recorded which). Sequenced: whole blood.

CDR3 DNA: TGTGCCAGCAGCATCGGGCCTTTACACAATGAGCAGTTCTTC. It codes for CASSIGPLHNEQFF. This chain uses TRBV7-9 with TRBJ2-1; D remains ambiguous. The V and J ends lost 5 bases and 5 bases respectively, with 13 bases between them. CDR1 is SEHNR, CDR2 FQNEAQ, per germline (reference sequence). CDR3 length: 14 amino acids.